One sample yielded the 3 T cell receptor beta chains listed below, sequenced in a study of chemoradiotherapy in HPV16-positive cancers. Libraries were prepared by immunoSEQ multiplex PCR; TCRdb keeps only in-frame clonotypes and omits some of them. The table includes 4,400 or so clones, roughly 90% detected once. This material was acquired from a patient who underwent chemoradiotherapy. These receptors were taken from a human donor with HPV-associated anogenital cancer.

V and J are TRBV6-1 and TRBJ1-3, with a weak D call TRBD1 (6 bases). The CDR3 is 15 residues long. The germline V and J ends were trimmed by 4 bases and 0 bases, with 10 bases remaining between them. Germline V gene data show CDR1 as MNHNS and CDR2 as SASEGT. The CDR3 nucleotides are TGTGCCAGCAGTGCGACAGGCTTCTCTGGAAACACCATATATTTT. Encoded protein: CASSATGFSGNTIYF.

The chain uses TRBV6-1 and TRBJ2-7; 7 positions match TRBD2. Germline values: CDR1 MNHNS, CDR2 SASEGT. CDR3 length: 15 residues. The V gene end was trimmed by 4 bases and the J gene end by 5 bases; junction bases not matched to a gene: 11. The CDR3 DNA is TGTGCCAGCAGTGCGGGGGGTGGGAGCGGGAACGAGCAGTACTTC. It encodes CASSAGGGSGNEQYF.

The V gene is TRBV7-3, the J gene TRBJ2-5, with 8 bases matching TRBD1. J gave up 5 bases and V 0 bases, and 11 bases lay outside the gene matches. Germline CDR1 SGHTA, CDR2 FQGTGA. The CDR3 sequence is 17 residues long. For the CDR3, the DNA is TGTGCCAGCAGCTTAACTCCGGCAGGGGGCGCGTGGGAGACCCAGTACTTC. Amino acids: CASSLTPAGGAWETQYF.